Listed here are 24 T cell receptor beta chains from one sample, sequenced in a study of T cells in Graves' hyperthyroidism and ophthalmopathy. Regions amplified from RNA transcripts were the TCR beta CDR3 regions. The HTBI primer set served for first-round RT-PCR of the TCR CDR3. TCRdb itself ran the multiplex PCR reads through MiXCR, one entry per CDR3 protein. The sample has over 200,000 distinct CDR3 sequences; roughly 17% are singletons. Sequencing was performed on blood. These receptors came from a man aged 45 to 65 with Graves' hyperthyroidism.

This clonotype appeared many times. This chain uses TRBV5-1 with TRBJ2-1, with D tentatively TRBD2 (5 bases). Trimming stripped 4 bases from V and 3 bases from J, with 20 bases between. This CDR3 is 17 amino acids long. Germline V gives CDR1 SGHRS, CDR2 YFSETQ. Here the CDR3 DNA reads TGCGCCAGCAGCCCTGTAGGCGGCCTAGCCGTCTACAATGAGCAGTTCTTC. Residues: CASSPVGGLAVYNEQFF.

At least ten counts were recorded for this clonotype. The CDR3 protein is CAISSGMRDTQYF. DNA of the CDR3: TGTGCCATCAGTAGCGGGATGAGGGATACGCAGTATTTT. The chain uses TRBV10-3 and TRBJ2-3, with 7 bases matching TRBD2. V shed 5 bases and J 6 bases; nucleotides not matched to a gene: 5. The length of the CDR3 is 13 residues. Germline V gives CDR1 ENHRY, CDR2 SYGVKD.

This clonotype was observed a handful of times. J is TRBJ2-5 and V is TRBV4-1; tentatively, D is TRBD1 or TRBD2 (6 bases each). Deletions cut 0 bases from V and 5 bases from J, with 13 bases between. This CDR3 comprises 15 residues. Germline V gives CDR1 MGHRA, CDR2 YSYEKL. CDR3 sequence reads: CASSQERGAGETQYF. CDR3 DNA sequence: TGCGCCAGCAGCCAAGAAAGGGGGGCGGGGGAGACCCAGTACTTC.

This clonotype was picked up a small number of times. The chain has TRBV6-1 and TRBJ2-7, with D possibly being TRBD1 (5 bases). The CDR3 covers 13 residues. Germline CDR1 reads MNHNS; CDR2 reads SASEGT. V lost 8 bases and J 1 base, leaving 12 bases between the germline ends. For the CDR3, the DNA is TGTGCCAGCCGTAGTAGGGGATCCTACGAGCAGTACTTC. Encoded protein: CASRSRGSYEQYF.

CDR3 region: CASSILTTGRGYTGELFF. CDR3 nucleotides: TGCGCCAGCAGCATACTTACGACAGGGCGAGGATACACCGGGGAGCTGTTTTTT. This chain connects TRBV5-1 to TRBJ2-2, with 7 bases lining up with TRBD1. Germline V CDR1 and CDR2: SGHRS, YFSETQ. CDR3 length: 18 amino acids. With 4 bases clipped from V and 3 bases from J, the junction kept 15 bases outside the gene matches.

In its sample, this clonotype was seen many times. The rearrangement uses TRBV20-1 and TRBJ2-7; a possible D gene is TRBD2 (6 bases). CDR3 size: 13 residues. Per germline, CDR1 DFQATT and CDR2 SNEGSKA (reference sequence). V lost 7 bases and J lost 7, with 20 bases in between. CDR3 DNA: TGCAGTGGTATACGGGACTCGTGGGAAGAGCAGTACTTC. It specifies CSGIRDSWEEQYF.

This chain's CDR3 is CASSSTSRTYEQYF. In nucleotides, the CDR3 is TGCGCCAGCAGCTCGACAAGTCGTACCTACGAGCAGTACTTC. The chain links TRBV5-1 to TRBJ2-7; D is uncertain. CDR1 is SGHRS, CDR2 YFSETQ, per germline. The CDR3 consists of 14 residues. With 3 bases removed from V and 2 bases from J, the gap between germline ends came to 12 bases.

Many counts were recorded for this clonotype. This chain joins TRBV14 and TRBJ2-3; D is perhaps TRBD2 (6 bases). The CDR3 is 16 amino acids. With 4 bases removed from V and 2 bases from J, the gap between germline ends came to 16 bases. Germline CDR1 is SGHDN and CDR2 is FVKESK. CDR3 region: CASSPLGGMDTDTQYF. CDR3 nucleotide sequence: TGTGCCAGCAGCCCCCTCGGAGGGATGGACACAGATACGCAGTATTTT.

This sequence joins TRBV9 and TRBJ2-2, with 11 nucleotides matching TRBD1. From germline, CDR1 is SGDLS and CDR2 YYNGEE. CDR3 length: 15 residues. J lost 7 bases, V lost 3 bases, and 5 bases had no gene match. In nucleotides, the CDR3 is TGTGCCAGCAGCGAAGGACAGGGGGCGTACGGGGAGCTGTTTTTT. Translated: CASSEGQGAYGELFF.

This clonotype appeared many times. J is TRBJ1-1 and V is TRBV6-5, with D unclear. There are 14 residues in the CDR3. The germline V gene has CDR1 MNHEY and CDR2 SVGAGI. Between the trimmed V and J ends, which lost 0 bases and 2 bases, there was a span of 7 bases. The CDR3 bases are TGTGCCAGCAGTTACTCTTCAGTTAACACTGAAGCTTTCTTT. It codes for CASSYSSVNTEAFF.

The table lists this clonotype with many counts. The chain uses TRBV30 and TRBJ2-7; TRBD2 matches 15 bases. J gave up 2 bases and V 2 bases, and 4 bases lay outside the gene matches. The CDR3 extends over 16 amino acids. Per germline, CDR1 GTSNPN and CDR2 SVGIG (reference sequence). The CDR3 DNA sequence: TGTGCCTGGAGTCGGGGACTAGCGGGAGGACCCTACGAGCAGTACTTC. Translated: CAWSRGLAGGPYEQYF.

This chain links TRBV5-1 with TRBJ1-4; D remains ambiguous. This CDR3 has 13 amino acids. Looked up from germline, CDR1 is SGHRS and CDR2 is YFSETQ. Trimming stripped 1 base from V and 6 bases from J, with 7 bases between. DNA for the CDR3: TGCGCCAGCAGCTTGTCGCCCCATGAAAAACTGTTTTTT. Translating gives CASSLSPHEKLFF.

V gene TRBV30 combines with J gene TRBJ2-5; D might be TRBD2 (6 bases). Trimming cost V 5 bases and J 0 bases, with 10 bases left between them. The CDR3 is made up of 13 amino acids. The germline CDR1 and CDR2 sequences are GTSNPN and SVGIG (reference sequence). As DNA, the CDR3 is TGTGCCTGGGCACCGGGGGACCAAGAGACCCAGTACTTC. Translation gives CAWAPGDQETQYF.

This clonotype was counted many times. Sequence at one end of the junction differs from germline and may be a read error. The chain links TRBV12-3 or TRBV12-4 to TRBJ2-7; no clear D gene. CDR3 size: 10 residues. CDR3 coding DNA: TGCTTGAGTGGGGTCTACGAGCAGTACTTC. It encodes CLSGVYEQYF.

V gene TRBV4-1 combines with J gene TRBJ2-7, with 11 bases matching TRBD2. Trimming took 5 bases from V and 3 from J; bases not matched to a gene: 9. The CDR3 totals 16 residues. Germline values: CDR1 MGHRA, CDR2 YSYEKL. Here the CDR3 DNA reads TGCGCCAGCAGCACACGGACTAGCGGGCGAAACTACGAGCAGTACTTC. This translates into CASSTRTSGRNYEQYF.

This rearrangement joins TRBV4-1 to TRBJ1-4; no firm D call. In germline, CDR1 is MGHRA, CDR2 YSYEKL. V shed 3 bases and J shed 0 bases, with 14 bases lying between them. The CDR3 is 17 residues long. The CDR3 DNA is TGCGCCAGCAGCCAGGCTTTAGGACTTACAACTAATGAAAAACTGTTTTTT. It translates to CASSQALGLTTNEKLFF.

This chain links TRBV7-3 with TRBJ1-1, with D uncertain. CDR3 size: 13 residues. The V gene's germline CDR1 is SGHTA and CDR2 FQGTGA. Trimming stripped 5 bases from V and 1 base from J, with 8 bases between. The CDR3 spells CASSQEENTEAFF. The CDR3 DNA reads as TGTGCCAGCAGCCAAGAGGAGAACACTGAAGCTTTCTTT.

The table lists this clonotype with many counts. This rearrangement joins TRBV7-9 to TRBJ2-7; maybe TRBD2 (6 bases). Per germline, CDR1 SEHNR and CDR2 FQNEAQ (reference sequence). This CDR3 has 13 residues. Deletions cut 7 bases from V and 3 bases from J, with 13 bases between. CDR3 sequence: CASIPRRGYEQYF. CDR3 sequence (DNA): TGTGCCAGCATCCCTCGGCGGGGCTACGAGCAGTACTTC.

On this clonotype itself: A much more abundant neighbour one base away suggests this may be a read error. V gene TRBV12-3 or TRBV12-4 combines with J gene TRBJ2-7, with TRBD1 matching 8 bases. The CDR3 is 17 residues long. J was trimmed by 2 bases and V by 5 bases; bases with no gene match: 14. CDR3 nucleotide sequence: TGTGCCAGCAGTCTCTATGGTGGTGTCAGGGGGCCCTACGAGCAGTACTTC. Amino acids: CASSLYGGVRGPYEQYF.

This clonotype has at least ten counts. The chain combines TRBV5-1 with TRBJ1-1; D remains unclear. V was pared by 4 bases and J by 2 bases, with 21 bases between. The CDR3 consists of 17 residues. Looked up from germline, CDR1 is SGHRS and CDR2 is YFSETQ. The CDR3 sequence: CASSPARTAPVNTEAFF. For the CDR3, the DNA is TGCGCCAGCAGCCCTGCCCGGACCGCACCGGTAAACACTGAAGCTTTCTTT.

This clonotype showed up just a few times. The CDR3: CASSLSQAGGYTF. The CDR3 nucleotides are TGTGCCAGCAGCTTAAGTCAGGCGGGGGGCTACACCTTC. This chain connects TRBV7-9 to TRBJ1-2; D is uncertain. The CDR3 sequence is 13 residues long. V was cut by 2 bases and J by 8 bases, with 12 bases left in between. In germline, CDR1 is SEHNR, CDR2 FQNEAQ (reference sequence).

This clonotype was detected many times. V and J are TRBV2 and TRBJ1-5, with D perhaps matching TRBD1 (5 bases). CDR3 size: 15 residues. Germline CDR1 and CDR2: SNHLY and FYNNEI. Trimming took 4 bases from V and 0 from J, leaving 10 bases between them. The CDR3 loop is CASSAGRHSNQPQHF. CDR3 nucleotide sequence: TGTGCCAGCAGTGCGGGACGGCATAGCAATCAGCCCCAGCATTTT.

The V gene is TRBV20-1, the J gene TRBJ1-3; unclear D gene. CDR1 and CDR2 from the germline V gene are DFQATT and SNEGSKA (reference sequence). CDR3 length: 14 residues. V was pared by 0 bases and J by 2 bases, with 8 bases between. The DNA of the CDR3 is TGCAGTGCTAGAGATGTCGGAACTGGAAACACCATATATTTT. The encoded protein is CSARDVGTGNTIYF.

This clonotype was counted between two and nine times. The rearrangement uses TRBV5-1 and TRBJ2-1; 10 bases fit TRBD2. The CDR3 sequence is 16 residues long. The germline CDR1 and CDR2 sequences are SGHRS and YFSETQ. With 0 bases clipped from V and 7 bases from J, the junction kept 7 bases outside the gene matches. The CDR3 here is CASSLVPSGSGNEQFF. The CDR3 nucleotides are TGCGCCAGCAGCTTGGTACCTAGCGGGAGTGGGAATGAGCAGTTCTTC.